This T cell receptor (beta chain) appears in the sequencing data of a study of vaccination and CD4 T cells after COVID-19. This CDR3 is built from 14 residues. Germline V CDR1 and CDR2: MDHEN, SYDVKM. After removal of 8 bases from V and 6 bases from J, the junction contained 9 bases not matched to a gene. Treatment given: approximately nine-day PBMC culture with coronavirus spike peptide pools or control peptides (ViraFEST assay). Expansion of antigen-specific T cells with peptide pools by ViraFEST preceded sequencing of TCRs. Note on this clonotype: Its target is unknown.

CD4+ T cells that had been cultured provided DNA sequenced with the Oncomine TCR Beta short-read assay. TCRdb independently ran MiXCR on the PCR reads; one entry per CDR3 protein. The profile shows around 13,000 distinct CDR3 sequences, 79% of them singletons. V and J are TRBV28 and TRBJ1-1; 10 positions agree with TRBD1. The receptor comes from a human donor who had recovered from COVID-19. The source material was CD4+ T cells from blood, cultured in vitro. CDR3 sequence: CASGQGVAMAEAFF. In nucleotides, the CDR3 is TGTGCCAGCGGACAGGGGGTAGCGATGGCTGAAGCTTTCTTT.